These 13 T cell receptor beta chains were sequenced from one sample in a study of blood T cell repertoires in COVID-19 (dated by TCRdb to 2020 to 2021). The receptor library was made with the immunoSEQ multiplex PCR assay. Imported from immuneACCESS, the table was reduced by TCRdb to in-frame sequences with V and J called. These copies leave out some clones; in studies compared against another copy, an unresolved V gene accounts for under half, and the cause of the remainder is not known. Within this sample are roughly 180,000 clones, with 84% of them counted one time only. About 8% of the sample is held by the ten biggest clonotypes. Sequenced: peripheral blood. The source of these receptors is a man aged 40-55 years who had recovered from COVID-19.

V is TRBV28 and J is TRBJ1-4; the D is unclear. Germline CDR1 MDHEN, CDR2 SYDVKM. This CDR3 spans 14 amino acids. Trimming took off 5 bases at V and 5 bases at J, with 12 bases between the two ends. The CDR3: CASSPPGGNEKLFF. Written as DNA, the CDR3 is TGTGCCAGCAGTCCTCCCGGCGGGAATGAAAAACTGTTTTTT. The full variable domain, its missing parts supplied by reference TRBV28 and TRBJ1-4, is DVKVTQSSRYLVKRTGEKVFLECVQDMDHENMFWYRQDPGLGLRLIYFSYDVKMKEKGDIPEGYSVSREKKERFSLILESASTNQTSMYLCASSPPGGNEKLFFGSGTQLSVL.

This chain links TRBV7-9 with TRBJ2-4; TRBD2 matches 7 bases. Germline V gene data show CDR1 as SEHNR and CDR2 as FQNEAQ (reference sequence). V gave up 1 base and J gave up 6 bases; unmatched junction bases: 3. The CDR3 loop spans 14 amino acids. CDR3 residues: CASSLEGRGNIQYF. In nucleotides, the CDR3 is TGTGCCAGCAGCTTAGAAGGGAGGGGAAACATTCAGTACTTC.

The chain employs TRBV9 and TRBJ2-3, with a possible D match to TRBD2 (6 bases). CDR1 is SGDLS, CDR2 YYNGEE, per germline. The V end was cut by 3 bases, the J end by 9 bases, with 14 bases between. The CDR3 extends over 13 amino acids. The CDR3 DNA follows: TGTGCCAGCAGCGGCGGGACTCAGTACACGCAGTATTTT. Amino acids: CASSGGTQYTQYF.

This chain connects TRBV2 to TRBJ1-5; D is possibly TRBD1 (6 bases). V dropped 2 bases and J dropped 3 bases, with 8 bases sitting between them. From germline, CDR1 is SNHLY and CDR2 FYNNEI. The CDR3 spans 14 residues. The CDR3 sequence: CASSERGYNQPQHF. Here the CDR3 DNA reads TGTGCCAGCAGTGAAAGGGGGTACAATCAGCCCCAGCATTTT.

The genes are TRBV28 and TRBJ1-1; 7 nucleotides line up with TRBD1. This CDR3 has 12 residues. With V trimmed by 6 bases and J by 4 bases, 2 bases remained unmatched. Germline CDR1 MDHEN, CDR2 SYDVKM. The CDR3 here is CASRYRGTEAFF. The CDR3 DNA follows: TGTGCCAGCAGATACAGGGGCACTGAAGCTTTCTTT.

V and J are TRBV4-1 and TRBJ2-2, with a possible D match to TRBD1 (5 bases). The V end was cut by 4 bases, the J end by 5 bases, with 14 bases between. The CDR3 has 15 amino acids. Germline V gives CDR1 MGHRA, CDR2 YSYEKL. The CDR3 region is CASSPAGRLTGELFF. CDR3 DNA: TGCGCCAGCAGCCCCGCAGGGCGGCTGACCGGGGAGCTGTTTTTT.

The chain joins TRBV14 to TRBJ2-7; TRBD2 is a possible D gene (5 bases). Germline CDR1 is SGHDN and CDR2 is FVKESK. The germline V and J ends were trimmed by 1 base and 6 bases, with 10 bases remaining between them. This CDR3 has 13 amino acids. The CDR3 DNA is TGTGCCAGCAGCCAAGTTTTGAGCGGCGAGCAGTACTTC. Translation: CASSQVLSGEQYF.

DNA of the CDR3: TGTGCCAGCTCACCAGGGACAGAGAGGTTTCTTGAGCAGTTCTTC. This sequence encodes CASSPGTERFLEQFF. The chain carries TRBV18 and TRBJ2-1; TRBD1 matches 7 bases. Trimming at V came to 2 bases and at J to 9 bases, leaving 10 bases not matched to a gene. Germline V CDR1 and CDR2: KGHSH, LQKENI. The CDR3 is 15 residues long. Supplemented by reference TRBV18 and TRBJ2-1, the full variable domain reads NAGVMQNPRHLVRRRGQEARLRCSPMKGHSHVYWYRQLPEEGLKFMVYLQKENIIDESGMPKERFSAEFPKEGPSILRIQQVVRGDSAAYFCASSPGTERFLEQFFGPGTRLTVL.

The CDR3, as DNA: TGTGCCAGTAGTCCTGGGACTAGCGGGAGGGGCACAGATACGCAGTATTTT. Protein sequence: CASSPGTSGRGTDTQYF. The J gene is TRBJ2-3, the V gene TRBV19, with 16 bases matching TRBD2. The V and J ends lost 5 bases and 1 base, in that order; junction bases with no gene match: 3. This CDR3 contains 17 residues. Germline CDR1 and CDR2: LNHDA and SQIVND (reference sequence).

This clone was found a few times. This chain uses TRBV2 with TRBJ2-7; TRBD2 aligns across 7 bases. Germline V gene data show CDR1 as SNHLY and CDR2 as FYNNEI. The V segment lost 6 bases and the J segment 2 bases; nucleotides outside the gene matches: 10. The CDR3 is made up of 15 amino acids. DNA for the CDR3: TGTGCCAGCAGCGACGTGGGAGGGTTGGCCTACGAGCAGTACTTC. It is translated as CASSDVGGLAYEQYF.

The chain is built from TRBV6-2 or TRBV6-3 and TRBJ1-4; a weak D match, TRBD1 (5 bases). V was pared by 5 bases and J by 5 bases, with 21 bases between. Germline lookup yields CDR1 MNHEY and CDR2 SVGEGT. This CDR3 region has 17 residues. DNA of the CDR3: TGTGCCAGCAGTACAACCTTGAAAGGGGAGGGCAATGAAAAACTGTTTTTT. Residues: CASSTTLKGEGNEKLFF.

The table lists this clone with a few counts. The chain employs TRBV7-3 and TRBJ2-3; no clear D. The germline V and J ends were trimmed by 2 bases and 5 bases, with 11 bases remaining between them. This CDR3 region has 14 residues. CDR1 and CDR2 from the germline V gene are SGHTA and FQGTGA. DNA for the CDR3: TGTGCCAGCAGCTTACTAGGTCTAGAAGATACGCAGTATTTT. Translation gives CASSLLGLEDTQYF.

The chain has TRBV18 and TRBJ1-1; D is perhaps TRBD1 (6 bases). CDR3 length: 13 residues. Germline assignment: CDR1 KGHSH and CDR2 LQKENI. V lost 6 bases and J 5 bases, leaving 13 bases between the germline ends. CDR3 nucleotide sequence: TGTGCCAGCTCTCTACGGGACACAACTGAAGCTTTCTTT. This encodes CASSLRDTTEAFF.